These 13 T cell receptor beta chains originate from one sample sequenced in a study of T cell repertoires in cytomegalovirus infection. For these TCRs, the target antigens are not known. TCRdb recomputed calls from the reads with MiXCR, one row per CDR3 protein. The table lists roughly 350,000 distinct CDR3 sequences, 34% of them singletons. Here the sequenced sample was cultured PBMCs, taken from culture after CMV antigen stimulation. The receptors stem from a human donor in good health (CMV status not recorded). Some clones in this sample may be carry-over from other donors' samples.

This clonotype was seen a few times. The chain links TRBV7-2 to TRBJ2-5, with D perhaps given as TRBD1 or TRBD2 (5 bases each). V lost 5 bases to trimming and J lost 5 bases, with 15 bases between them. This CDR3 has 14 amino acids. Per germline, CDR1 SGHTA and CDR2 FQGNSA. Here the CDR3 reads CASSRRDPVETQYF. CDR3 DNA sequence: TGTGCCAGCAGCCGCCGGGACCCCGTCGAGACCCAGTACTTC.

This chain uses TRBV7-9 with TRBJ1-1, with no clear D. CDR3 length equals 11 residues. Trimming removed 3 bases from V and 6 bases from J, with 5 bases in between. CDR1 is SEHNR, CDR2 FQNEAQ, per germline (reference sequence). The CDR3 region is CASSLMPEAFF. In DNA form, the CDR3 reads TGTGCCAGCAGCTTGATGCCTGAAGCTTTCTTT. Drawing the rest from reference TRBV7-9 and TRBJ1-1, the complete variable domain is DTGVSQNPRHKITKRGQNVTFRCDPISEHNRLYWYRQTLGQGPEFLTYFQNEAQLEKSRLLSDRFSAERPKGSFSTLEIQRTEQGDSAMYLCASSLMPEAFFGQGTRLTVV.

This clonotype turned up a few times. Here the CDR3 reads CASSTGLAGGSNEQFF. The DNA of the CDR3 is TGTGCCAGCAGCACTGGACTAGCGGGTGGGAGTAATGAGCAGTTCTTC. The gene calls are TRBV7-3 and TRBJ2-1, with 11 bases aligning to TRBD2. Germline CDR1 is SGHTA and CDR2 is FQGTGA. The ends lost 5 bases at V and 7 bases at J; junction bases unmatched: 10. The CDR3 has 16 amino acids.

This clonotype has more than one count but fewer than ten. The chain employs TRBV19 and TRBJ2-1, with TRBD2 identical over 11 bases. The V gene end was trimmed by 7 bases and the J gene end by 10 bases; junction bases not matched to a gene: 18. This CDR3 contains 17 residues. Per the germline V gene, CDR1 is LNHDA and CDR2 is SQIVND (reference sequence). CDR3 residues: CASNYRGPSGRNDEQFF. Written as DNA, the CDR3 is TGTGCCAGTAATTACAGGGGACCTAGCGGGAGGAATGACGAGCAGTTCTTC.

V and J are TRBV20-1 and TRBJ2-7; 12 nucleotides agree with TRBD2. CDR1 is DFQATT and CDR2 is SNEGSKA in the germline V gene (reference sequence). The CDR3 has 14 amino acids. Losses at the gene ends were 0 bases for V and 4 bases for J; bases not matched to a gene: 1. CDR3 amino acids: CSARDTSGGYEQYV. CDR3 coding DNA: TGCAGTGCTAGAGATACTAGCGGGGGGTACGAGCAGTACGTC.

A note on this clonotype: A read error is likely, as this CDR3 ends without the conserved phenylalanine or tryptophan. The CDR3: CASSLGGTGGTEAFY. CDR3 nucleotide sequence: TGTGCCAGCAGCTTGGGAGGGACAGGGGGCACTGAAGCTTTCTAT. The chain uses TRBV5-6 and TRBJ1-1, with 11 bases lining up with TRBD1. There are 15 residues in the CDR3. V lost 0 bases, J lost 4 bases, and 2 bases stayed unmatched. Germline V lookup: CDR1 SGHDT, CDR2 YYEEEE.

The table lists this clonotype with a few counts. For the CDR3, the DNA is TGTGCCAGCAGCTTTGGGGAGTGGGATACGCAGTATTTT. Protein: CASSFGEWDTQYF. The chain uses TRBV7-2 and TRBJ2-3, with D maybe TRBD2 (5 bases). V was cut by 3 bases and J by 6 bases, with 10 bases left in between. Germline V gene sequence: CDR1 SGHTA, CDR2 FQGNSA. The CDR3 extends over 13 amino acids.

A few counts support this clonotype. The chain is built from TRBV7-2 and TRBJ2-5, with D perhaps TRBD2 (6 bases). V was trimmed by 6 bases and J by 2 bases, leaving 13 bases between them. The CDR3 is 14 residues long. Germline V gene lookup returns CDR1 SGHTA and CDR2 FQGNSA. The CDR3 here is CASRSSGLQETQYF. As DNA, the CDR3 is TGTGCCAGCAGGTCAAGCGGGCTTCAAGAGACCCAGTACTTC.

The CDR3 coding sequence is TGTGCCAGCGCTCAGGGGGCGACTATCTACGAGCAGTACTTC. Its translation: CASAQGATIYEQYF. This rearrangement joins TRBV6-2 or TRBV6-3 to TRBJ2-7; 8 nucleotides line up with TRBD1. In germline, CDR1 is MNHEY, CDR2 SVGEGT. J gave up 3 bases and V 8 bases, and 9 bases lay outside the gene matches. The CDR3 sequence is 14 residues long.

Only a few counts were recorded for this clonotype. V usage is TRBV7-6 and J usage is TRBJ2-2; D not certain. Trimming removed 5 bases at V and 7 bases at J, with 11 bases between. Germline V gives CDR1 SGHVS, CDR2 FNYEAQ. This CDR3 has 13 amino acids. The CDR3 reads CASSPVGVGELFF. The CDR3 nucleotides read TGTGCCAGCAGCCCAGTAGGCGTCGGGGAGCTGTTTTTT.

The chain couples TRBV28 to TRBJ1-2; D remains unclear. CDR3 length: 17 residues. The germline V gene encodes CDR1 MDHEN and CDR2 SYDVKM. The V and J ends lost 2 bases and 4 bases respectively, with 20 bases between them. The CDR3 DNA sequence: TGTGCCAGCAGTTTAAACTTATCGGGAGCCCTTGGCTATGGCTACACCTTC. It specifies CASSLNLSGALGYGYTF.

This clonotype was counted only a few times. This chain links TRBV6-5 with TRBJ2-2, with D perhaps matching TRBD1 (6 bases). Germline CDR1 is MNHEY and CDR2 is SVGAGI. The ends were cut back, 1 base at V and 12 bases at J, with 9 bases in the middle. The CDR3 covers 12 residues. The CDR3 region is CASSYYRDQLFF. The CDR3 bases are TGTGCCAGCAGTTACTACAGGGACCAGCTGTTTTTT.

This clonotype was seen a few times. The V call is TRBV2, the J call TRBJ1-1; D is undetermined. This CDR3 has 14 residues. Germline CDR1 and CDR2: SNHLY and FYNNEI. Trimming shortened V by 6 bases and J by 1 base, and 12 bases separated the two germline ends. CDR3 sequence: CASRDRSQNTEAFF. Here the CDR3 DNA reads TGTGCCAGCAGAGATAGGAGCCAGAACACTGAAGCTTTCTTT.